The rows below give T cell receptor beta chains drawn from one sample of a study of T cell responses to AZD1222 COVID-19 vaccine. Libraries were prepared by immunoSEQ multiplex PCR; TCRdb keeps only in-frame clonotypes and omits some of them. The data show 150,000 or so clones, roughly nine tenths seen once. The sequenced sample was peripheral blood, obtained on day 0 of AZD1222 vaccination. Receptor source: an adult in good health. Both conserved end residues are part of each CDR3. The D gene is left open where the match is weak. Clone size, where shown, is once, few, many, or a class for clones that have expanded.

DNA: TGTGCCACCAGAGGACGGGAGAGGAATTTGAACACTGAAGCTTTCTTT
CDR3: CATRGRERNLNTEAFF
D: NA
J: TRBJ1-1
V: TRBV7-8
size: once

DNA: TGTGCCAGCAGCCCCGGGACCGACCCGATCTTTTATGGCTACACCTTC
CDR3: CASSPGTDPIFYGYTF
D: NA
J: TRBJ1-2
V: TRBV3-1/TRBV3-2
size: NA

DNA: TGTGCCAGCAGTTTTTACGTGACAGGGTATGGCTACACCTTC
CDR3: CASSFYVTGYGYTF
D: TRBD1
J: TRBJ1-2
V: TRBV28
size: NA

DNA: TGTGCCTGGAGTGAGAAAGGACAGGGTGTGAACACTGAAGCTTTCTTT
CDR3: CAWSEKGQGVNTEAFF
D: TRBD1
J: TRBJ1-1
V: TRBV30
size: NA

DNA: TGTGCCAGCAGTTACTCCTCGGGGTTCCCCTACGAGCAGTACTTC
CDR3: CASSYSSGFPYEQYF
D: NA
J: TRBJ2-7
V: TRBV6-5
size: NA

DNA: TGTGCCAGTAGTCCCGGACAGGTGAACACCGGGGAGCTGTTTTTT
CDR3: CASSPGQVNTGELFF
D: TRBD1
J: TRBJ2-2
V: TRBV19
size: NA

DNA: TGTGCCAGTAGTGCGAGAGGGGGCCCCTACGAGCAGTACTTC
CDR3: CASSARGGPYEQYF
D: TRBD1
J: TRBJ2-7
V: TRBV19
size: NA

DNA: TGTGCCAGCAGCTTAGAAGTCGCCCCTGGCACTGAAGCTTTCTTT
CDR3: CASSLEVAPGTEAFF
D: NA
J: TRBJ1-1
V: TRBV11-2
size: NA

DNA: TGTGCCAGCAGTTTACTGGGTGTGGAGACCCAGTACTTC
CDR3: CASSLLGVETQYF
D: NA
J: TRBJ2-5
V: TRBV28
size: NA

DNA: TGTGCCAGCAGTTACTGGGCGGCGGCCGGGGCCCTCCACTTT
CDR3: CASSYWAAAGALHF
D: NA
J: TRBJ1-6
V: TRBV6-2/TRBV6-3
size: NA

DNA: TGTGCCAGCAGTCACGACCGAAATAACTATGGCTACACCTTC
CDR3: CASSHDRNNYGYTF
D: NA
J: TRBJ1-2
V: TRBV6-5
size: NA